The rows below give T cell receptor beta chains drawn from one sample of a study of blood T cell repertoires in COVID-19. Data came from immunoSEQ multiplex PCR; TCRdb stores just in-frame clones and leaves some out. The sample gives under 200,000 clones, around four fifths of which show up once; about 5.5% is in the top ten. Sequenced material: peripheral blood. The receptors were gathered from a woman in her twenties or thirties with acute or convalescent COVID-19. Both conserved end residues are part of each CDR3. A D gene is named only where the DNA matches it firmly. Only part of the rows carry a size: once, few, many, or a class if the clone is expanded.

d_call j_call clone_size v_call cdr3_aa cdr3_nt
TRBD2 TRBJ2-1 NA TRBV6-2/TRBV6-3 CASSLPIPSGSDEQFF TGTGCCAGCAGTCTTCCGATACCTAGCGGGAGTGATGAGCAGTTCTTC
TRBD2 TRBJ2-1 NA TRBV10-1 CASSGASGYNEQFF TGCGCCAGCAGTGGGGCTAGCGGATATAATGAGCAGTTCTTC
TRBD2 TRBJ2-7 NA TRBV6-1 CASSERLAGAYEQYF TGTGCCAGCAGTGAACGACTAGCGGGGGCCTACGAGCAGTACTTC
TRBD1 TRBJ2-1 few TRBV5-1 CASSFGQGATRQFF TGCGCCAGCAGCTTCGGACAGGGGGCTACGAGGCAGTTCTTC
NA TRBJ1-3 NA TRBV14 CASSQMGSSGNTIYF TGTGCCAGCAGCCAAATGGGCAGCTCTGGAAACACCATATATTTT
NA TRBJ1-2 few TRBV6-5 CASSYSSQGRIGGYTF TGTGCCAGCAGTTACTCGAGTCAGGGGCGAATCGGGGGCTACACCTTC
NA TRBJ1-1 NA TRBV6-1 CASSEVQGKAFF TGTGCCAGCAGTGAAGTGCAGGGAAAAGCTTTCTTT
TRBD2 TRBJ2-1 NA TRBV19 CASSIWEGTNNEQFF TGTGCCAGTAGTATCTGGGAGGGTACAAACAATGAGCAGTTCTTC
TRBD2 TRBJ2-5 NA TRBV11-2 CASSPTRTSIETQYF TGTGCCAGCAGCCCGACCCGGACTAGCATTGAGACCCAGTACTTC
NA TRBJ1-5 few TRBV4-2 CASSQEQSNQPQHF TGTGCCAGCAGCCAAGAACAGAGCAATCAGCCCCAGCATTTT
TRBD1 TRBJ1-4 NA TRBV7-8 CASSLIEAGGPEKLFF TGTGCCAGCAGCTTAATCGAGGCAGGGGGTCCTGAAAAACTGTTTTTT
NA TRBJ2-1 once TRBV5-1 CASSLTWTEKGHEFF TGCGCCAGCAGCTTGACTTGGACAGAAAAGGGTCACGAGTTCTTC
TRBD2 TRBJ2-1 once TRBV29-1 CSVAGTRGYNEQFF TGCAGCGTTGCCGGGACTAGAGGCTACAATGAGCAGTTCTTC
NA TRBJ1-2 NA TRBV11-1 CASSTPRERGKKSYTF TGTGCCAGCAGTACCCCCAGGGAGAGGGGGAAGAAGAGCTACACCTTC
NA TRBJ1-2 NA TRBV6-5 CASSYRQSYGYTF TGTGCCAGCAGTTACCGACAAAGCTATGGCTACACCTTC
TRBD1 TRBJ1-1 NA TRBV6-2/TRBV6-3 CASSYSGQGTSEAFF TGTGCCAGCAGTTACTCTGGACAGGGGACCTCTGAAGCTTTCTTT
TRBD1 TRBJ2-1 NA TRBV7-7 CASSPGTVNEQFF TGTGCTAGCAGCCCGGGGACAGTCAATGAGCAGTTCTTC
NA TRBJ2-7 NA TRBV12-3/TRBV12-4 CASSLSPYEQYF TGTGCCAGCAGTTTGAGCCCCTACGAGCAGTACTTC
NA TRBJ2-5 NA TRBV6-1 CASSFTRVTQYF TGTGCCAGCAGTTTTACTCGGGTGACCCAGTACTTC
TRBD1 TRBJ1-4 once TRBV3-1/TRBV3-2 CASSQEGQNNEKLFF TGTGCCAGCAGCCAAGAGGGACAGAATAATGAAAAACTGTTTTTT
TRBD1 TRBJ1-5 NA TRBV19 CASSPSSTGGGQPQHF TGTGCCAGTAGCCCAAGTTCTACAGGGGGCGGTCAGCCCCAGCATTTT
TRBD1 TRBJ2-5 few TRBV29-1 CSVAHSIRGETQYF TGCAGCGTTGCCCACAGTATCAGGGGGGAGACCCAGTACTTC
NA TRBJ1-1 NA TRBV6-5 CASSYSSTGMAEAFF TGTGCCAGCAGTTACTCGAGTACAGGGATGGCTGAAGCTTTCTTT
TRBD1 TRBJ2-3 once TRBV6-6 CASSSGTGTDTQYF TGTGCCAGCAGTTCCGGGACAGGTACAGATACGCAGTATTTT
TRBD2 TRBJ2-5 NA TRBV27 CASSFRSGGGVQETQYF TGTGCCAGCAGTTTTAGAAGCGGGGGAGGGGTACAAGAGACCCAGTACTTC
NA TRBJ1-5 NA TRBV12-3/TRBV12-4 CASRKALNQPQHF TGTGCCAGCAGGAAAGCGCTGAATCAGCCCCAGCATTTT
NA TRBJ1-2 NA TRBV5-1 CASSLSLGGNGYTF TGCGCCAGCAGCTTGAGTCTGGGGGGGAACGGCTACACCTTC
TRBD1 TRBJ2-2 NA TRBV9 CASNKGTGYTGELFF TGTGCCAGCAATAAAGGGACAGGGTACACCGGGGAGCTGTTTTTT
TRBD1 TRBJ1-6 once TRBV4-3 CASSPSGTDNSPLHF TGCGCCAGCAGCCCGTCTGGGACAGATAATTCACCCCTCCACTTT
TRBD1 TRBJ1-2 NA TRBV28 CASSLGQGQGYTF TGTGCCAGCAGTTTAGGACAGGGTCAAGGCTACACCTTC
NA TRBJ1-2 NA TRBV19 CASSGGGVNLYGYTF TGTGCCAGTAGTGGGGGGGGCGTGAATCTCTATGGCTACACCTTC
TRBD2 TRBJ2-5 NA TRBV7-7 CASSLVRGEGTQYF TGTGCCAGCAGCTTAGTCCGGGGGGAGGGGACCCAGTACTTC
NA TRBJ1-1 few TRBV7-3 CASSLNGGAATGNTEAFF TGTGCCAGCAGCTTAAACGGGGGAGCAGCTACAGGGAACACTGAAGCTTTCTTT
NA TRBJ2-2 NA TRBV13 CASSPRGSTGELFF TGTGCCAGCAGCCCTAGGGGGTCTACCGGGGAGCTGTTTTTT
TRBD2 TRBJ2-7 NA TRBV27 CASSTRQGLAQEQYF TGTGCCAGCAGTACCCGCCAGGGACTAGCTCAAGAGCAGTACTTC